This T cell receptor beta chain was identified during a study of blood T cell repertoires in COVID-19 (dated by TCRdb to 2020 to 2021). About the investigation overall: Collaborator samples came from the United States, Italy and Spain and covered acute and convalescent phases of COVID-19. The material from the prospective study consisted of cDNA or gDNA derived from T cells, B-cell-depleted T cells, or PBMCs. Subjects who had been exposed to COVID-19, were actively infected with it, or had recovered from it provided the deeply sampled blood TCRbeta repertoires that made up the dataset. The repertoires were made available in a free public database intended to serve as a resource for research on the immune response to SARS-CoV-2. The samples were drawn from two sources: the first 160 participants of the ongoing ImmuneRACE study, and 1,200 or so subjects contributed by 6 global collaborators. A de-identified subject ID, COVID-19 status, age in years and sex were almost always included in the sample metadata. Where available, HLA class I and class II types were obtained from metadata supplied by the sample provider rather than from assay-based typing.

The germline V gene encodes CDR1 SQVTM and CDR2 ANQGSEA. The CDR3 numbers 14 residues from cysteine through phenylalanine. Of all the DNA, just the CDR3 is kept, 42 bases in frame from base 1. V trim: 7 bases; J trim: 0 bases; unmatched bases: 6. TCRbeta CDR3 regions were amplified from genomic DNA using the immunoSEQ Assay, a bias-controlled multiplex PCR. On the authors' methods: The number of nucleated cells in each sample was estimated by amplification of reference gene primers within the assay. To quantify the absolute abundance of each unique TCRbeta CDR3 rearrangement, sequence reads were collapsed and filtered. Productive Simpson clonality was computed per sample as the square root of Simpson's diversity index over productive rearrangements. TCRdb limited this immuneACCESS table to in-frame rearrangements with V and J called. A share of clones is missing; checked studies link under half to unresolved V genes, and the rest is unexplained. V, J and clone size were drawn from that table, and D and trimming were deduced from the DNA. The sample includes about 260,000 clones, with 75% to 90% observed a single time. Approximately 2% of the sample belongs to the ten largest clones.

General study outcomes and caveats: Clinical and demographic metadata were provided uncurated, with the amount varying by source and participant.

The collaborating institutions used their own protocols to collect whole blood in K2EDTA tubes. Collaborator samples were shipped for TCRbeta analysis as frozen whole blood, isolated PBMCs, or DNA extracted from either sample type. Points on this clone: Its antigen remains unidentified. Base qualities are not provided; no much larger clone lies one nucleotide away.

This clonotype was obtained from a man aged 30-40 years with active or convalescent COVID-19. Sequenced material: peripheral blood. The chain uses TRBV29-1 and TRBJ2-7, and 10 bases in between align with TRBD2. For the CDR3, the sequence is CSAKKRGGSYEQYF. DNA sequence: TGCAGCGCGAAGAAGCGGGGGGGCTCCTACGAGCAGTACTTC.